This is a list of T cell receptor beta chains from one sample in a study of T cell responses to AZD1222 COVID-19 vaccine. Sequencing was performed with immunoSEQ multiplex PCR; in TCRdb, only in-frame clones are kept and a portion is missing. The top ten clones hold about 6% of a sample with 50,000 to 65,000 clones, over 80% of them seen once. Sequences were derived from peripheral blood, sampled 28 days after the second dose of the MenACWY control vaccine. All receptors come from an adult who received the MenACWY meningococcal vaccine as a control. CDR3s include the opening cysteine and the closing phenylalanine or tryptophan. Each record gives: V gene, clone size, J gene, CDR3 protein. Clone size is given for some rows only: seen once, a few or many times, or a class if the clone is expanded.

>TRBV12-3/TRBV12-4|.|TRBJ1-4
CASSWRRNEKLFF
>TRBV2|once|TRBJ2-7
CASGRSYEQYF
>TRBV5-4|.|TRBJ1-4
CASSPGGTNEKLFF
>TRBV6-6|.|TRBJ2-5
CASSRTLAEKGETQYF
>TRBV19|.|TRBJ1-3
CASAPRLSSSGNTIYF
>TRBV18|.|TRBJ1-6
CASSPGNNSPLHF
>TRBV5-4|.|TRBJ2-7
CASSLGVQLAGVDEQYF
>TRBV20-1|.|TRBJ2-5
CSARTETQYF
>TRBV6-5|.|TRBJ1-1
CASEDRHTEAFF
>TRBV7-2|.|TRBJ2-4
CASSPRWLAKNIQYF